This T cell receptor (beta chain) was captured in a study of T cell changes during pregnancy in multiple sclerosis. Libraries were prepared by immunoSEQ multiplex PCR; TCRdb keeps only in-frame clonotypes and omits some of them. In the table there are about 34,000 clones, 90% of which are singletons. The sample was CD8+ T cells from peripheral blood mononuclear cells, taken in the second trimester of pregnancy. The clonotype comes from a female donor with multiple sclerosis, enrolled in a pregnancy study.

In DNA form, the CDR3 reads TGTGCCAGCAGTTTAAGAGGGTCGAACTATGGCTACACCTTC. Its protein is CASSLRGSNYGYTF. The V and J genes are TRBV27 and TRBJ1-2; D gene unclear. There are 14 residues in the CDR3. Germline CDR1 MNHEY, CDR2 SMNVEV (reference sequence). Trimming removed 2 bases at V and 2 bases at J, with 9 bases between.